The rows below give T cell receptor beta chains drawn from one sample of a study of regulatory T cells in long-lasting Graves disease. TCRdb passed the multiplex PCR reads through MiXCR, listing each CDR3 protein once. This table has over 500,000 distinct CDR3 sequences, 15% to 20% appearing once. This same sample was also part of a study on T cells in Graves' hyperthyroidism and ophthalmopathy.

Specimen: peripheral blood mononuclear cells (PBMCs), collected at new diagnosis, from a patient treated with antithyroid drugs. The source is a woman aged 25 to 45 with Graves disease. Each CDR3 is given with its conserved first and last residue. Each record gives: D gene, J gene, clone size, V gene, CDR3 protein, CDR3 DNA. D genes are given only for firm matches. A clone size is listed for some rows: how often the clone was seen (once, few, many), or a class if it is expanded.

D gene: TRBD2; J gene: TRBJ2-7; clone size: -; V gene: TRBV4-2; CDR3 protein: CASSQGLAGGKSDEQYF; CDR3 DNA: TGTGCCAGCAGCCAAGGACTAGCGGGAGGTAAATCGGACGAGCAGTACTTC
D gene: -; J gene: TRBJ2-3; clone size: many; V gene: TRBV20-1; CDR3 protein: CSAVGYRSSTDTQYF; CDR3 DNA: TGCAGTGCAGTGGGCTATAGATCTAGCACAGATACGCAGTATTTT
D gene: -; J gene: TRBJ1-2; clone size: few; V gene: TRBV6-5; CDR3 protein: CASSYYGGLEGYTF; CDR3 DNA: TGTGCCAGCAGTTACTATGGGGGGCTCGAGGGCTACACCTTC
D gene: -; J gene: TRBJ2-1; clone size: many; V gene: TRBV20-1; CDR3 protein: CSARDLVGGEQFF; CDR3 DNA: TGCAGTGCTAGAGATTTAGTAGGTGGTGAGCAGTTCTTC
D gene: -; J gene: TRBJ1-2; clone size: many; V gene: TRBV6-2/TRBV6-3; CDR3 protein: CASSSRTRANYGYTF; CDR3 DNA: TGTGCCAGCAGTTCCAGGACCCGCGCTAACTATGGCTACACCTTC
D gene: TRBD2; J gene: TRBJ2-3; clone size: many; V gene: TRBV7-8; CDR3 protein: CASSRGTSGRIADTQYF; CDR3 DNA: TGTGCCAGCAGCCGAGGGACTAGCGGGAGAATTGCAGATACGCAGTATTTT
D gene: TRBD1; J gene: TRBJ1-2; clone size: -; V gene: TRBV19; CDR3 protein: CASTSGGRGTGYGYTF; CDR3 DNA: TGTGCCAGTACCTCTGGGGGCAGGGGGACCGGCTATGGCTACACCTTC
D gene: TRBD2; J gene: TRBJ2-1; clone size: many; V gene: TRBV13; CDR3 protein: CASQRSSGGNEQFF; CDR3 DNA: TGTGCCTCCCAGCGGAGTAGCGGGGGGAATGAGCAGTTCTTC
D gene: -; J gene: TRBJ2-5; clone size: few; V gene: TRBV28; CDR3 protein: CASSLLGPQETQYF; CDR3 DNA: TGTGCCAGCAGTTTATTGGGGCCCCAAGAGACCCAGTACTTC
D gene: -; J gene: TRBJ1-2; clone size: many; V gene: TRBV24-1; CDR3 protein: CATSDPGLVGYTF; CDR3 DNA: TGTGCCACCAGTGATCCGGGACTAGTCGGCTACACCTTC